Shown below are 21 T cell receptor beta chains from a single sample sequenced in a study of T cells in Graves' hyperthyroidism and ophthalmopathy (dated by TCRdb to between 2019 and 2020). The library relied on multiplex PCR. For sequencing, an Illumina HiSeq 2000 was employed. Amplification of TCR beta CDR3 regions was carried out from RNA transcripts. For the first round of RT-PCR on the TCR CDR3, the HTBI primer set was used together with the Qiagen OneStep RT-PCR kit. TCRdb passed the public sequencing reads through fastp at Q25 and MiXCR, retaining productive beta sequences. Entries that share a CDR3 protein sequence are merged under the most common genes and DNA. The sample table contains about 600,000 distinct CDR3 sequences; only one count was recorded for more than 13% of them. Roughly 6.9% of the sample is taken by the ten largest. Source material: blood. The source is a woman aged 18-29 years with Graves' ophthalmopathy.

This clonotype was seen a few times. The chain joins TRBV6-1 to TRBJ2-3; D ambiguous. The CDR3 sequence is 14 residues long. CDR1 MNHNS and CDR2 SASEGT come from the germline V gene. Trimming shortened V by 6 bases and J by 2 bases, and 12 bases separated the two germline ends. CDR3 in amino acids: CASSSAPDTDTQYF. Written as DNA, the CDR3 is TGTGCCAGCAGCTCAGCGCCTGACACAGATACGCAGTATTTT.

This clonotype came up many times. The chain recombines TRBV11-2 with TRBJ2-5; D is unresolved. Germline CDR1 and CDR2: SGHAT and FQNNGV. This CDR3 comprises 12 residues. Between the trimmed V and J ends, which lost 2 bases and 5 bases, there was a span of 6 bases. Here the CDR3 reads CASSLRTETQYF. For the CDR3, the DNA is TGTGCCAGCAGCTTAAGGACGGAGACCCAGTACTTC.

Many counts were recorded for this clonotype. The rearrangement links TRBV18 to TRBJ2-7; possibly TRBD1 for D (6 bases). The germline CDR1 and CDR2 sequences are KGHSH and LQKENI. This CDR3 has 13 amino acids. The germline V and J ends were trimmed by 5 bases and 2 bases, with 10 bases remaining between them. Here the CDR3 DNA reads TGTGCCAGCTCAACCGGACAGCCCTACGAGCAGTACTTC. Amino acids: CASSTGQPYEQYF.

This clonotype was found many times. V gene TRBV28 combines with J gene TRBJ2-3; 12 bases agree with TRBD2. V shed 5 bases, J shed 4 bases, and the junction held 7 bases outside the gene matches. Per germline, CDR1 MDHEN and CDR2 SYDVKM. The CDR3 runs to 16 residues. Here the CDR3 reads CASSTLAGGPADTQYF. The CDR3, as DNA: TGTGCCAGCAGTACCCTAGCGGGAGGGCCCGCAGATACGCAGTATTTT.

This chain uses TRBV5-1 with TRBJ2-7, with a tentative D call TRBD2 (6 bases). CDR3 size: 15 residues. Trimming left V 0 bases short and J 4 bases short, with 14 bases between. Germline assignment: CDR1 SGHRS and CDR2 YFSETQ. CDR3 residues: CASSLGSGEAYEQYF. For the CDR3, the DNA is TGCGCCAGCAGCTTGGGTTCGGGGGAAGCATACGAGCAGTACTTC.

This clonotype was seen repeatedly, ten times or more. The chain recombines TRBV2 with TRBJ1-2, with 9 positions matching TRBD1. Germline loops: CDR1 SNHLY, CDR2 FYNNEI. The CDR3 covers 15 residues. Trimming cost V 3 bases and J 8 bases; bases outside gene matches: 10. The CDR3 reads CASSDDRGEVGGYTF. The CDR3 DNA follows: TGTGCCAGCAGTGACGACAGGGGGGAAGTTGGAGGCTACACCTTC. The full variable domain, in which reference TRBV2 and TRBJ1-2 provide the parts outside the CDR3, is EPEVTQTPSHQVTQMGQEVILRCVPISNHLYFYWYRQILGQKVEFLVSFYNNEISEKSEIFDDQFSVERPDGSNFTLKIRSTKLEDSAMYFCASSDDRGEVGGYTFGSGTRLTVV.

Comments on this clonotype: A much bigger clone sits one base away, suggesting this may be a read error. The chain couples TRBV9 to TRBJ2-7; 9 bases agree with TRBD2. The germline V gene encodes CDR1 SGDLS and CDR2 YYNGEE. This CDR3 contains 17 residues. The CDR3 is CASGVENGVAGEGEQYF. CDR3 DNA sequence: TGTGCCAGCGGCGTAGAGAATGGGGTAGCGGGAGAGGGCGAGCAGTACTTC.

This clonotype was recorded at least ten times. This chain joins TRBV28 and TRBJ2-7, with a weak D call TRBD1 (6 bases). The CDR3 extends over 14 amino acids. V was pared by 5 bases and J by 4 bases, with 15 bases between. The germline CDR1 and CDR2 sequences are MDHEN and SYDVKM. The CDR3 is CASSPGALNYEQYF. The CDR3, as DNA: TGTGCCAGCAGTCCAGGGGCACTCAATTACGAGCAGTACTTC. The full variable domain, completed using reference TRBV28 and TRBJ2-7, is DVKVTQSSRYLVKRTGEKVFLECVQDMDHENMFWYRQDPGLGLRLIYFSYDVKMKEKGDIPEGYSVSREKKERFSLILESASTNQTSMYLCASSPGALNYEQYFGPGTRLTVT.

This clonotype has a count of ten or more. The CDR3 coding sequence is TGTGCCAGCGGTATATGGGAGGGACTGTTTTTT. It yields the protein CASGIWEGLFF. The chain has TRBV28 and TRBJ1-4; no firm D call. Germline-derived CDR1 and CDR2 are MDHEN and SYDVKM. Trimming removed 8 bases at V and 13 bases at J, with 14 bases between. The length of the CDR3 is 11 residues.

Only a few counts were recorded for this clonotype. The chain is built from TRBV7-9 and TRBJ2-7; D is uncertain. The ends were cut back, 2 bases at V and 5 bases at J, with 4 bases in the middle. CDR1 is SEHNR, CDR2 FQNEAQ, per germline (reference sequence). The CDR3 sequence is 11 residues long. The CDR3 DNA reads TGTGCCAGCAGCTTAATGAACGAGCAGTACTTC. It codes for CASSLMNEQYF. The variable domain in full, with the rest retrieved from reference TRBV7-9 and TRBJ2-7, is DTGVSQNPRHKITKRGQNVTFRCDPISEHNRLYWYRQTLGQGPEFLTYFQNEAQLEKSRLLSDRFSAERPKGSFSTLEIQRTEQGDSAMYLCASSLMNEQYFGPGTRLTVT.

This clonotype was counted between two and nine times. This rearrangement joins TRBV7-2 to TRBJ2-3, with D possibly being TRBD2 (6 bases). Germline assignment: CDR1 SGHTA and CDR2 FQGNSA. V lost 0 bases and J 1 base, leaving 14 bases between the germline ends. The CDR3 is 17 amino acids. The CDR3 loop is CASSLAPGSGGTDTQYF. DNA of the CDR3: TGTGCCAGCAGCTTAGCGCCTGGTAGCGGTGGCACAGATACGCAGTATTTT.

This clonotype was found many times. Its ends do not fully match the called genes, so a read error is possible. CDR3 in amino acids: CAGSLRGRLSYGYTF. The CDR3 coding sequence is TGTGCCGGCAGCTTACGGGGGCGGCTGAGCTATGGCTACACCTTC. This sequence joins TRBV7-8 and TRBJ1-2; tentatively, D is TRBD1 (6 bases). This CDR3 region has 15 residues. Per the germline V gene, CDR1 is SGHVS and CDR2 is FQNEAQ.

The V and J genes are TRBV7-9 and TRBJ1-4, with a tentative D call TRBD1 (5 bases). With 4 bases removed from V and 14 bases from J, the gap between germline ends came to 14 bases. The CDR3 sequence is 12 residues long. Germline V CDR1 and CDR2: SEHNR, FQNEAQ (reference sequence). CDR3 sequence reads: CASSSGTFRLFF. CDR3 nucleotide sequence: TGTGCCAGCAGCTCCGGGACTTTTCGTCTGTTTTTT.

Only a few counts were recorded for this clonotype. This sequence joins TRBV4-3 and TRBJ2-7, with D maybe TRBD1 (6 bases). CDR1 LGHNA and CDR2 YSLEER come from the germline V gene. Trimming took 1 base from V and 4 from J, leaving 14 bases between them. The CDR3 is made up of 15 amino acids. The CDR3, as DNA: TGCGCCAGCAGCCAAGGACCGGGACAACCTTACGAGCAGTACTTC. Protein: CASSQGPGQPYEQYF.

This clonotype was detected ten times or more. V is TRBV18 and J is TRBJ1-2; D unresolved. Germline values: CDR1 KGHSH, CDR2 LQKENI. The CDR3 is 14 residues long. V gave up 0 bases and J gave up 0 bases, with 5 bases separating them. The CDR3 DNA is TGTGCCAGCTCACCACCCCAGCCTAACTATGGCTACACCTTC. It codes for CASSPPQPNYGYTF.

This clonotype was seen at least ten times. V is TRBV20-1 and J is TRBJ2-1, with a tentative D call TRBD1 (6 bases). Germline V gene data show CDR1 as DFQATT and CDR2 as SNEGSKA (reference sequence). This CDR3 region has 12 residues. As DNA, the CDR3 is TGCAGGAGGGGGAAATGGGACAATGAGCAGTTCTTC. This sequence encodes CRRGKWDNEQFF.

This clonotype was counted ten times or more. The chain uses TRBV12-3 or TRBV12-4 and TRBJ2-7; TRBD2 agrees at 10 bases. V lost 1 base to trimming and J lost 7 bases; unmatched junction nucleotides: 10. This CDR3 is built from 16 residues. The CDR3 DNA reads as TGTGCCAGCAGTTTAGGGACTAGCGGTTCACTACGAGAGCAGTACTTC. Protein sequence: CASSLGTSGSLREQYF.

This clonotype was picked up many times. The gene calls are TRBV18 and TRBJ2-1; D might be TRBD2 (6 bases). CDR1 is KGHSH, CDR2 LQKENI, per germline. V lost 3 bases, J lost 9 bases, and 21 bases lay in between. The CDR3 runs 16 residues. The CDR3 coding sequence is TGTGCCAGCTCACCTCTGACTCGACTAGGAAGGTCTGAGCAGTTCTTC. Translation gives CASSPLTRLGRSEQFF.

The chain has TRBV9 and TRBJ2-6, with D possibly TRBD2 on 6 matching bases. CDR3 length equals 17 residues. Germline lookup yields CDR1 SGDLS and CDR2 YYNGEE. V lost 0 bases and J lost 2, with 12 bases in between. CDR3 sequence: CASSVGGVLTGANVLTF. Written as DNA, the CDR3 is TGTGCCAGCAGCGTAGGGGGGGTACTAACTGGGGCCAACGTCCTGACTTTC.

This clonotype was seen more than once but under ten times. The chain couples TRBV3-1 to TRBJ1-6; TRBD1 matches at 7 bases. The CDR3 loop spans 14 amino acids. V lost 2 bases and J lost 10; bases outside the gene matches: 5. Germline-derived CDR1 and CDR2 are LGHDT and YNNKEL (reference sequence). CDR3 residues: CASSQRDSGSPLHF. DNA for the CDR3: TGTGCCAGCAGCCAAAGGGACAGCGGGTCACCCCTCCACTTT.

Notes on this clonotype: It may be a read error: a sequence one base away is much more abundant. The gene calls are TRBV5-8 and TRBJ2-7; D may be TRBD2 (6 bases). The DNA end lines up better with TRBJ2-1; the J call may be wrong. Germline V gene data show CDR1 as SGHTS and CDR2 as YDEGEE. The CDR3 runs 14 residues. This CDR3 reads CASSLSWRAYEQFF. The DNA for the CDR3 is TGTGCCAGCAGCTTGTCGTGGAGGGCCTACGAGCAGTTCTTC.